This T cell receptor (beta chain) was profiled in a study of T cells in Graves' hyperthyroidism and ophthalmopathy. Study results and caveats: A model of 13 V-J features distinguished ophthalmopathy from stable hyperthyroidism.

RNA transcripts gave rise to amplified TCR beta CDR3 regions. The TCR CDR3 was amplified in a first-round RT-PCR using the HTBI primer set. TCRdb passed the multiplex PCR reads through MiXCR, listing each CDR3 protein once. The sample consists of 660,000 or so distinct CDR3 sequences, roughly 20% of them appearing once. This CDR3 contains 12 residues. With 5 bases removed from V and 7 bases from J, the gap between germline ends came to 11 bases. The V gene's germline CDR1 is MGHRA and CDR2 YSYEKL. In its sample, this clonotype was seen a few times. Its target is unknown. Sequencing input: blood. The chain uses TRBV4-1 and TRBJ2-5; D perhaps matches TRBD1 (5 bases). The TCR sequence derives from a man aged 30 to 45 with Graves' ophthalmopathy. The CDR3 sequence: CASSGTGVTQYF. In DNA form, the CDR3 reads TGCGCCAGCAGCGGCACAGGTGTGACCCAGTACTTC.